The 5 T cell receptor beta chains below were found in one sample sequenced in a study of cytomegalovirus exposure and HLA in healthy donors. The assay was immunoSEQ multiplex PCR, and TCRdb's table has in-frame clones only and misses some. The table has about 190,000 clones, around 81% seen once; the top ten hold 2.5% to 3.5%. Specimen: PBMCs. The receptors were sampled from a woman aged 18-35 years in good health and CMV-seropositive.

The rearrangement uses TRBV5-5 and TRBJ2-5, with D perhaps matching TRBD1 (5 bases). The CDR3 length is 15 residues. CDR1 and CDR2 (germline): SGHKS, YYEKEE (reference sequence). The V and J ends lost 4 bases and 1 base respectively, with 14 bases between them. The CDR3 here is CASSTVTEPQETQYF. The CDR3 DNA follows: TGTGCCAGCAGCACCGTGACAGAACCCCAAGAGACCCAGTACTTC. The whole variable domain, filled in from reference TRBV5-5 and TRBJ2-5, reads DAGVTQSPTHLIKTRGQQVTLRCSPISGHKSVSWYQQVLGQGPQFIFQYYEKEERGRGNFPDRFSARQFPNYSSELNVNALLLGDSALYLCASSTVTEPQETQYFGPGTRLLVL.

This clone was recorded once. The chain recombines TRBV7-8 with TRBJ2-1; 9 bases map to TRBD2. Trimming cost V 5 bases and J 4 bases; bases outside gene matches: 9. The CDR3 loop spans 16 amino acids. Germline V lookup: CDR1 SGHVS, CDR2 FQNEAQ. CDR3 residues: CASSGFRLAVYNEQFF. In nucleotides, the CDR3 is TGTGCCAGCAGCGGGTTTCGACTAGCGGTTTACAATGAGCAGTTCTTC.

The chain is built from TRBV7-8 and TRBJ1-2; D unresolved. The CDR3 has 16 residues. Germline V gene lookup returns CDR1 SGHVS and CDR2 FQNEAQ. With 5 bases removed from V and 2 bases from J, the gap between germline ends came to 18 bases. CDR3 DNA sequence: TGTGCCAGCAGCACCGTCGTGCGTTCCCGCAACTATGGCTACACCTTC. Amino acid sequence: CASSTVVRSRNYGYTF.

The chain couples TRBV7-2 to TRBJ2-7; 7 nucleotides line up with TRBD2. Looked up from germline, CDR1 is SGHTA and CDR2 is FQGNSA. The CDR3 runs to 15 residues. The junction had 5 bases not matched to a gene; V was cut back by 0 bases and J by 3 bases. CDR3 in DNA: TGTGCCAGCAGCTTAGCCTCGCGGGGGATCTACGAGCAGTACTTC. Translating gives CASSLASRGIYEQYF.

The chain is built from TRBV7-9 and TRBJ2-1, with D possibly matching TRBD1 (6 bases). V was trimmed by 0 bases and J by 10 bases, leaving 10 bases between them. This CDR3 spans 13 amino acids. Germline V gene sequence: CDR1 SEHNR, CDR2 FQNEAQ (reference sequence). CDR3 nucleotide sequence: TGTGCCAGCAGCTTAGCGGCGAGGGGGGAGCAGTTCTTC. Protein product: CASSLAARGEQFF.